This TCR beta chain appears in the sequencing data of a study of T cell changes during pregnancy in multiple sclerosis. Repertoires were generated with immunoSEQ multiplex PCR, while TCRdb's copy carries only in-frame clones and drops some. This sample has 25,000 to 35,000 clones, with 80% to 90% found just once. V shed 10 bases and J shed 4 bases, with 16 bases lying between them. The CDR3 runs 13 residues. From germline, CDR1 is ENHRY and CDR2 SYGVKD. The sequences come from CD8+ T cells from peripheral blood mononuclear cells, collected in the second trimester of pregnancy. The TCR originated in a female donor with multiple sclerosis, enrolled in a pregnancy study. The chain employs TRBV10-3 and TRBJ1-1; maybe TRBD1 (5 bases). The DNA for the CDR3 is TGTGCCACAGAGGAAGGGACTGGCACTGAAGCTTTCTTT. It is translated as CATEEGTGTEAFF.